This TCR beta chain was identified during a study of cytomegalovirus exposure and HLA in healthy donors. PCR used 60 Vbeta primers and 13 Jbeta primers. Assay used: immunoSEQ multiplex PCR; TCRdb lists only in-frame clones, some missing. The repertoire includes 75,000 to 95,000 clones, roughly three fifths of them detected once, and about 3.9% sits in the top ten. From germline, CDR1 is SNHLY and CDR2 FYNNEI. The germline V and J ends were trimmed by 5 bases and 3 bases, with 10 bases remaining between them. The CDR3 is 13 residues long. The origin of this receptor is a man in his thirties or forties in good health and CMV-seronegative. The sample comprised PBMCs. The J gene is TRBJ2-5, the V gene TRBV2; D may be TRBD2 (6 bases). CDR3 in DNA: TGTGCCAGCAGTTGGGGAGGCGAAGAGACCCAGTACTTC. Translated: CASSWGGEETQYF.